This TCR beta chain was retrieved from a study of identical twins. This clonotype showed up many times. Its antigen is currently unknown. Study results and caveats: Alpha sequences that were out-of-frame and twin-shared showed an excess of low generation probability.

A universal primer site was created by template switching, with the cDNA bearing unique molecular identifiers. TCRdb analysed the 5' RACE reads with MiXCR anew, one entry per CDR3 protein. The table includes approximately 280,000 distinct CDR3 sequences, approximately 8% detected once. Germline V gives CDR1 SGHNT, CDR2 YENEEA. Unmatched junction bases numbered 8, after V lost 4 bases and J lost 3 bases. CDR3 size: 16 residues. This sample was also put to use in a study of yellow fever vaccine responses in identical twins.

Input material: memory (CD45RO+) T cells sorted from blood. The sequence was collected from a woman aged 18-29 years in good health. V gene TRBV11-3 combines with J gene TRBJ2-3, with 9 bases that match TRBD1. The CDR3 here is CASSSGTGSRTDTQYF. CDR3 DNA sequence: TGTGCCAGCAGCTCCGGGACAGGGTCGAGGACAGATACGCAGTATTTT.